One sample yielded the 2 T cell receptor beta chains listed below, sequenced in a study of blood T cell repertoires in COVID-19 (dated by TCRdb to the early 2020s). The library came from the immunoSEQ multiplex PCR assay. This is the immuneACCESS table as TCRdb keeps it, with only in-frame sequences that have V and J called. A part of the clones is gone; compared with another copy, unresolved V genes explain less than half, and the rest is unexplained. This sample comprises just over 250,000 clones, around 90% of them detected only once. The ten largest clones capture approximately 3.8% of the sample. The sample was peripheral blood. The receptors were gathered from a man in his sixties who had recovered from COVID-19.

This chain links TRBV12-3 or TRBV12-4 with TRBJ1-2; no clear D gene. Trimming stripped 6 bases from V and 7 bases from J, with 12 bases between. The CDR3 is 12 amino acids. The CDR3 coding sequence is TGTGCCAGCAGCCGGGAAGCGGGTGGCTACACCTTC. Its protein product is CASSREAGGYTF.

The CDR3 DNA sequence: TGTGCCAGCAGCTTAGGAGGAACGACAGCTTACAATGAGCAGTTCTTC. Translated: CASSLGGTTAYNEQFF. The genes are TRBV7-6 and TRBJ2-1; perhaps TRBD1 as D (5 bases). The CDR3 runs to 16 residues. The V end lost 1 base, the J end lost 4 bases, and 14 bases lay between the germline ends. The germline gives CDR1 SGHVS, CDR2 FNYEAQ.